What follows describes a single T cell receptor (beta chain). What it binds is unknown. These data come from a study of cytomegalovirus exposure and HLA in healthy donors. Broader study findings: Previous analysis showed most TCR beta V segments were productive about 87% or about 30% of the time.

The CDR3 is made up of 15 amino acids. Trimming removed 4 bases from V and 2 bases from J; junction bases left unmatched: 4. Per the germline V gene, CDR1 is SGHRS and CDR2 is YFSETQ. Primers for the PCR totalled 60 Vbeta and 13 Jbeta. As handled by the study authors: A later analysis tallied tens of millions of unique TCR beta chains, approximately 11 million of them shared. Method: immunoSEQ multiplex PCR; TCRdb's copy keeps in-frame clones and lacks some. V and J calls and clone size follow that table, whereas D and trimming were derived from the DNA. This repertoire shows about 100,000 clones, approximately 76% found once; its top ten account for around 7%. Donors consisted of healthy bone marrow donors.

Material: PBMCs. This TCR derives from a middle-aged man in good health and CMV-seropositive. V usage is TRBV5-1 and J usage is TRBJ2-1, with TRBD2 matching 9 bases. The CDR3 reads CASSVTSGTYNEQFF. The CDR3 DNA sequence: TGCGCCAGCAGCGTGACTAGCGGTACCTACAATGAGCAGTTCTTC. Filled out from reference TRBV5-1 and TRBJ2-1, the complete variable domain reads KAGVTQTPRYLIKTRGQQVTLSCSPISGHRSVSWYQQTPGQGLQFLFEYFSETQRNKGNFPGRFSGRQFSNSRSEMNVSTLELGDSALYLCASSVTSGTYNEQFFGPGTRLTVL.